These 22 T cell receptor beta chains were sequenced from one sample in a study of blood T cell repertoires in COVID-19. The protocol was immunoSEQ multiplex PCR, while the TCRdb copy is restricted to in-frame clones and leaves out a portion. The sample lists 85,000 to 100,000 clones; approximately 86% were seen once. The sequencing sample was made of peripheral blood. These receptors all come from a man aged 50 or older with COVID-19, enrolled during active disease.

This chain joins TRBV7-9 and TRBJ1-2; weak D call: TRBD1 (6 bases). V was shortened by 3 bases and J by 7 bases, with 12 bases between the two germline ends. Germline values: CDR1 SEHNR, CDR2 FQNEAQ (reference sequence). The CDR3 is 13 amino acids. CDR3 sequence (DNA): TGTGCCAGCAGCTTTTTACAGGGTTTTGGCTACACCTTC. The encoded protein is CASSFLQGFGYTF.

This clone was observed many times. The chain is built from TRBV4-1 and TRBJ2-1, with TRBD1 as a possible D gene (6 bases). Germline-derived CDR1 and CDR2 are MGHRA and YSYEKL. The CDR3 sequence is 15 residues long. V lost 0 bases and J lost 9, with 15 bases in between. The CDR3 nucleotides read TGCGCCAGCAGCCAAGAGTCGCAGGTAGGGGGTGAGCAGTTCTTC. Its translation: CASSQESQVGGEQFF.

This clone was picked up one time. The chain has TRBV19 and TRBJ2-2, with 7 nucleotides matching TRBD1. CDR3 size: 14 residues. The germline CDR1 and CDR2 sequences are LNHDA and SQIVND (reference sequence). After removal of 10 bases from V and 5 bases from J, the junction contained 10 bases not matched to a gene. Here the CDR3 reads CAISGTVQTGELFF. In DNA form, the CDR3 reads TGTGCCATCAGTGGGACAGTCCAAACCGGGGAGCTGTTTTTT.

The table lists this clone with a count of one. CDR3 bases: TGTGCCAGCAGTTTAACCCGACAGTTTTATGGCTACACCTTC. This sequence encodes CASSLTRQFYGYTF. The chain has TRBV27 and TRBJ1-2; D may be TRBD1 (5 bases). V lost 2 bases, J lost 5 bases, and 12 bases lay in between. The CDR3 is made up of 14 amino acids. Germline V gene sequence: CDR1 MNHEY, CDR2 SMNVEV (reference sequence).

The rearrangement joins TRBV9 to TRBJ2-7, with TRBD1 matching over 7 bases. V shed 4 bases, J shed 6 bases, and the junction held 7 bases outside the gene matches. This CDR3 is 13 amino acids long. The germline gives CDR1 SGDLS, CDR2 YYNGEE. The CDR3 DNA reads TGTGCCAGCAGCACCAGACAGGGCGGCGAGCAGTACTTC. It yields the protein CASSTRQGGEQYF.

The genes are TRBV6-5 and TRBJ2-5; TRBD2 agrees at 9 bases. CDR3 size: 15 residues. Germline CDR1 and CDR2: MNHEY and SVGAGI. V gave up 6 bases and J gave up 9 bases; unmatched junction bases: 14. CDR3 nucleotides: TGTGCCAGCAGCGCCCCAGCGGGGGGACTCTCTTCCCAGTACTTC. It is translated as CASSAPAGGLSSQYF.

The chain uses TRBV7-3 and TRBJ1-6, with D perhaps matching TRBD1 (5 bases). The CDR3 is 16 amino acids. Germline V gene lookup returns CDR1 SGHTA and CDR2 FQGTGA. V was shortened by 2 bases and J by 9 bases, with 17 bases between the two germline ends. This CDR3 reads CASSLSGGVRGSPLHF. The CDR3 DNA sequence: TGTGCCAGCAGCTTATCCGGGGGGGTACGAGGTTCACCCCTCCACTTT.

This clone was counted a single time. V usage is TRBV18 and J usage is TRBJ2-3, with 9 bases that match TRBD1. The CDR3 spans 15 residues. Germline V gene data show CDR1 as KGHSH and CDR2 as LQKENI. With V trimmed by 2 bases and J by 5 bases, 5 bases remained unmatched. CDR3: CASSPTGGGRDTQYF. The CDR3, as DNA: TGTGCCAGCTCACCAACAGGGGGCGGAAGAGATACGCAGTATTTT.

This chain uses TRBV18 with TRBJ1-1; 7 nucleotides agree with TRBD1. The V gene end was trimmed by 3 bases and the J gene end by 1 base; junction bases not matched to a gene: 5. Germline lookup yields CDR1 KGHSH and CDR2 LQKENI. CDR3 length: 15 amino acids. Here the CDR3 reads CASSPQTGRNTEAFF. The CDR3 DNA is TGTGCCAGCTCACCTCAGACAGGGAGGAACACTGAAGCTTTCTTT.

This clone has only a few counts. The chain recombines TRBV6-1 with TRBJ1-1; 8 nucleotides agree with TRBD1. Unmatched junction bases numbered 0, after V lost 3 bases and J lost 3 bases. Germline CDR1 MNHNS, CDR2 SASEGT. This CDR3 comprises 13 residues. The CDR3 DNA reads TGTGCCAGCAGTGAGACAGGGGACACTGAAGCTTTCTTT. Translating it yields CASSETGDTEAFF.

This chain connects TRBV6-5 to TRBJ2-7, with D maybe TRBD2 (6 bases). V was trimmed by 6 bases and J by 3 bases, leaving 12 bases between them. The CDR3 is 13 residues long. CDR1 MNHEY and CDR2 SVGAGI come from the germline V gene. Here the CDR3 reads CASSRETDYEQYF. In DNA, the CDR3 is TGTGCCAGCAGCCGGGAGACTGACTACGAGCAGTACTTC.

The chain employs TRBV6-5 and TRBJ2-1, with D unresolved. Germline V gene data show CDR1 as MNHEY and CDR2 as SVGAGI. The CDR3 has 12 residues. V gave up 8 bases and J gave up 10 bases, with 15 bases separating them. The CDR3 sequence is CASQSTAREQFF. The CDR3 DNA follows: TGTGCCAGCCAATCGACTGCACGGGAGCAGTTCTTC.

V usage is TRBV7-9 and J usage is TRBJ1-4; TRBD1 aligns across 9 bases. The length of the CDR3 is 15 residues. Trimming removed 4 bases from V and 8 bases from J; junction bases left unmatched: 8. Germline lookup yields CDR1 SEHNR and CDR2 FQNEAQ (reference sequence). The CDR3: CASSSPRDREEKLFF. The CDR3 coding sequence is TGTGCCAGCAGCTCCCCCCGGGACAGGGAAGAAAAACTGTTTTTT.

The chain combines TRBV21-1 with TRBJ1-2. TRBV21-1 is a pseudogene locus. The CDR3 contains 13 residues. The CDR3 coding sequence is TGTGCCGCCCCCCGGAGGCTATCCTATGGCTACACCTTC. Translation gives CAAPRRLSYGYTF.

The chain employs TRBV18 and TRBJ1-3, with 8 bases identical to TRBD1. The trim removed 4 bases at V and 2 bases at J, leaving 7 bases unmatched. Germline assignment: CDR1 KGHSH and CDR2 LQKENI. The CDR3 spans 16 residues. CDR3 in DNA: TGTGCCAGCTCACTCGTGGGGACAGGAACTGGAAACACCATATATTTT. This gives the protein CASSLVGTGTGNTIYF.

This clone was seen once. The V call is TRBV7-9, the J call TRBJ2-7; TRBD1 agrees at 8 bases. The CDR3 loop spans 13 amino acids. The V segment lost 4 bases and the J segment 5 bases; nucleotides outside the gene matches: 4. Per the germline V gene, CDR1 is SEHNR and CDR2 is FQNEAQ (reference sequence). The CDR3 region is CASSSDREHEQYF. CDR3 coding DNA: TGTGCCAGCAGCTCGGACAGGGAACACGAGCAGTACTTC.

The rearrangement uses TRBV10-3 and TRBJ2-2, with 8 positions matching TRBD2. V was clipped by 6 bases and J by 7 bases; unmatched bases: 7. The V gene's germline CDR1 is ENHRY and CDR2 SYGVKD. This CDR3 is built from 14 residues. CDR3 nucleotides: TGTGCCATCAGGGCGGGGGGCGTGAGCGGGGAGCTGTTTTTT. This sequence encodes CAIRAGGVSGELFF.

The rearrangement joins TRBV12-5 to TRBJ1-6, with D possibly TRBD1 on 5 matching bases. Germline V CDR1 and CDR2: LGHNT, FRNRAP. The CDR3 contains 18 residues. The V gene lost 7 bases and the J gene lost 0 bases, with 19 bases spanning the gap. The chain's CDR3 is CASAVGGKMSSYNSPLHF. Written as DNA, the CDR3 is TGTGCTAGTGCCGTCGGGGGGAAAATGAGCTCCTATAATTCACCCCTCCACTTT.

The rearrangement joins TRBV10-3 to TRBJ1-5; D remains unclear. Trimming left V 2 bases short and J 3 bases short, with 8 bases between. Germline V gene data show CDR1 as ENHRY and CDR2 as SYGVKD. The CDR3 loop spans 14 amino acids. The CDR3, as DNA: TGTGCCATCAGTGAGCAGGTTACCAATCAGCCCCAGCATTTT. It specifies CAISEQVTNQPQHF.

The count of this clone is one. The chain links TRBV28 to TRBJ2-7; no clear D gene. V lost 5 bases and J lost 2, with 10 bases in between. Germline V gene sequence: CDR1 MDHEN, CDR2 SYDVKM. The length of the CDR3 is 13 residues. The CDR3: CASSRGPTYEQYF. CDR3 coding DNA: TGTGCCAGCAGTCGCGGTCCCACCTACGAGCAGTACTTC.

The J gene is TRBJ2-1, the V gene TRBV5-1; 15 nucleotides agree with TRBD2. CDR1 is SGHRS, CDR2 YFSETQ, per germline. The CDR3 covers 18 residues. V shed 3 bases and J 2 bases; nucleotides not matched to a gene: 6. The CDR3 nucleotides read TGCGCCAGCAGCTACCCCGGGACTAGCGGGGGGACCTACAATGAGCAGTTCTTC. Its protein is CASSYPGTSGGTYNEQFF.

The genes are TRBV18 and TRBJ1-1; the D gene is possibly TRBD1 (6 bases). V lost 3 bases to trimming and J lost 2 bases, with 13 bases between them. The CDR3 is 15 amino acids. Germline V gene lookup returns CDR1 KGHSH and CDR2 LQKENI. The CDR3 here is CASSPGQGYNTEAFF. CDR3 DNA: TGTGCCAGCTCACCGGGCCAGGGGTACAACACTGAAGCTTTCTTT.